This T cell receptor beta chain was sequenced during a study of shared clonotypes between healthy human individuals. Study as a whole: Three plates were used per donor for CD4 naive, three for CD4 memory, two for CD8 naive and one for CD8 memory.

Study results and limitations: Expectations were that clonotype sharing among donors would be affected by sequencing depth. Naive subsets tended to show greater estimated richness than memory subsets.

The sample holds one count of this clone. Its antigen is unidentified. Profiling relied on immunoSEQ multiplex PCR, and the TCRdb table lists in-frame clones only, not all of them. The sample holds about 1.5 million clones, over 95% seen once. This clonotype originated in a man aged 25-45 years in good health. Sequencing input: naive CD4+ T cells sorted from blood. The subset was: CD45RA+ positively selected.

The CDR3 sequence: CASSLNEKLFF. CDR3 DNA sequence: TGCGCCAGCAGCTTGAATGAAAAACTGTTTTTT. The chain joins TRBV5-1 to TRBJ1-4; D gene ambiguous. This CDR3 comprises 11 residues. V was trimmed by 1 base and J by 5 bases, leaving 0 bases between them. Germline V gene data show CDR1 as SGHRS and CDR2 as YFSETQ.